This TCR beta chain derives from a study of naive and memory T cell subsets. Study-wide points: TCR transcript changes with activation or differentiation may affect this RNA method. Reportedly, tuberculin skin test sites gave far more TCRs than other biopsies.

Treatment noted: skin biopsy from PPD injection site in Mantoux-positive individual. An oligonucleotide containing a UMI was ligated to the 3' end of TCR cDNA. The CDR3 runs to 15 residues. Losses at the gene ends were 6 bases for V and 3 bases for J; bases not matched to a gene: 6. Germline V lookup: CDR1 MNHEY, CDR2 SMNVEV (reference sequence). This clonotype showed up many times. Its antigen is still unknown. Four PCR rounds used nested alpha and beta constant region primers plus the SP2 primer. TCRdb processed the UMI-ligation and nested PCR reads anew with MiXCR; each CDR3 protein has one entry. The data hold 20,000 to 25,000 distinct CDR3 sequences, with around 6% observed a single time.

Sequences were derived from skin, sampled from a tuberculin skin test site. This chain joins TRBV27 and TRBJ2-1; 9 bases map to TRBD2. The receptor was derived from an adult in good health. As DNA, the CDR3 is TGTGCCAGCAGAGGGGGCGGGAGGGGCTACAATGAGCAGTTCTTC. It translates to CASRGGGRGYNEQFF.